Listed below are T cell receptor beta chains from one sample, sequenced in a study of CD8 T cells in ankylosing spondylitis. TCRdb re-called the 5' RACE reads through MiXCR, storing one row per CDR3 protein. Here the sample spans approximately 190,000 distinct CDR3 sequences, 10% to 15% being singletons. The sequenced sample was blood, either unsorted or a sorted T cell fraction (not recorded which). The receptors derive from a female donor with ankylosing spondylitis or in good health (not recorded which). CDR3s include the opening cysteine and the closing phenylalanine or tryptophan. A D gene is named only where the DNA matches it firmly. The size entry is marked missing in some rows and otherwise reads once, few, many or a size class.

TGTGCCAGCAGCCAAGTACCCGGGGAGCTGTTTTTT,CASSQVPGELFF,TRBV3-1,many,TRBJ2-2,-
TGTGCCACCAGTGATTCGCAGGGATCGGCGGGAGTTCTGGCAGATACGCAGTATTTT,CATSDSQGSAGVLADTQYF,TRBV24-1,many,TRBJ2-3,TRBD2
TGTGCCAGCAGCTTGGGGACTAGGATCTACGAGCAGTACTTC,CASSLGTRIYEQYF,TRBV11-2,-,TRBJ2-7,TRBD2
TGTGCCTGGGCCGAGGGTCGCAATCAGCCCCAGCATTTT,CAWAEGRNQPQHF,TRBV30,few,TRBJ1-5,-
TGCGCCAGCAGCTTGGATGACAGGCGACCCTCTGGAAACACCATATATTTT,CASSLDDRRPSGNTIYF,TRBV5-1,many,TRBJ1-3,-
TGTGCCAGCAACCAAGGATCCCTACACACCGGGGAGCTGTTTTTT,CASNQGSLHTGELFF,TRBV14,-,TRBJ2-2,-
TGTGCCACCAGTGATCTTAGGGGGGCCAACGTCCTGACTTTC,CATSDLRGANVLTF,TRBV24-1,many,TRBJ2-6,-
TGTGCCAGCAGCTCAACCACAGGGGCCACTGAAGCTTTCTTT,CASSSTTGATEAFF,TRBV7-9,many,TRBJ1-1,TRBD1
TGCAGTGCAAACACAGACAGGGCCACTGAAGCTTTCTTT,CSANTDRATEAFF,TRBV20-1,many,TRBJ1-1,TRBD1
TGTGCCAGCAGCTCTTACGGGACAGGGGCCTCTGGGGCCAACGTCCTGACTTTC,CASSSYGTGASGANVLTF,TRBV11-2,few,TRBJ2-6,TRBD1
TGCAGTGCTAGATCCGTTTATTCCCCCTACAATGAGCAGTTCTTC,CSARSVYSPYNEQFF,TRBV20-1,-,TRBJ2-1,-
TGTGCCAGCAGTGCGGGGGGGGAGAACACTGAAGCTTTCTTT,CASSAGGENTEAFF,TRBV6-4,many,TRBJ1-1,-
TGCGCCAGCAGCTCCACGGGACTAGCGGGAGGAACCGGGGAGCTGTTTTTT,CASSSTGLAGGTGELFF,TRBV5-1,many,TRBJ2-2,TRBD2
TGTGCCAGCAGTTTATCGGGACTAGCGGGAGGGTTTAATGAGCAGTTCTTC,CASSLSGLAGGFNEQFF,TRBV27,many,TRBJ2-1,TRBD2
TGTGCCAGCAGCGCGATAGGGGGACCCTATAATTCACCCCTCCACTTT,CASSAIGGPYNSPLHF,TRBV7-9,many,TRBJ1-6,-
TGCAGTGCTAGAGACGGGACTAGCGCGCACTACGAGCAGTACTTC,CSARDGTSAHYEQYF,TRBV20-1,few,TRBJ2-7,TRBD2
TGTGCCAGCCGGGACAGGGCTAATGAAAAACTGTTTTTT,CASRDRANEKLFF,TRBV9,-,TRBJ1-4,TRBD1
TGTGCCAGCAGCCTTCTCCTCAACACCGGGGAGCTGTTTTTT,CASSLLLNTGELFF,TRBV7-2,-,TRBJ2-2,-
TGTGCCAGCAGCCCTCGACAGGGAGAGGTCTACGAGCAGTACTTC,CASSPRQGEVYEQYF,TRBV9,many,TRBJ2-7,TRBD1
TGCAGTGCCCCCCGAGCGGGATCAGACAATGAGCAGTTCTTC,CSAPRAGSDNEQFF,TRBV20-1,many,TRBJ2-1,TRBD2
TGTGCCAGCAGCTTAGGACAGACTTACTATGGCTACACCTTC,CASSLGQTYYGYTF,TRBV7-2,many,TRBJ1-2,-
TGTGCCAGCCGCGGGACGACAGGGGACGAGACCCAGTACTTC,CASRGTTGDETQYF,TRBV6-1,many,TRBJ2-5,TRBD1
TGTGCCAGCAGTCTCCAGCGGGATTATTACGAGCAGTACTTC,CASSLQRDYYEQYF,TRBV27,many,TRBJ2-7,TRBD2
TGCGCCAGCAGCTTGTCGGGATTAGGCGAGCAGTACTTC,CASSLSGLGEQYF,TRBV5-1,-,TRBJ2-7,-
TGTGCCAGCAGCCCCAGGATCGGTAGCAATCAGCCCCAGCATTTT,CASSPRIGSNQPQHF,TRBV5-5,many,TRBJ1-5,-
TGTGCCAGCAGCAAAGGTCCGGGAGAAAAGAATGAGCAGTTCTTC,CASSKGPGEKNEQFF,TRBV21-1,many,TRBJ2-1,-
TGCGGTGCTATACGACTAGCGACAGACTACAATGAGCAGTTCTTC,CGAIRLATDYNEQFF,TRBV20-1,-,TRBJ2-1,TRBD2
TGTGCCAGCAGCTTCTCCGGGACAGCGTCCAATGAGCAGTTCTTC,CASSFSGTASNEQFF,TRBV7-2,few,TRBJ2-1,TRBD1
TGCAGTGCTAGAGATGTCCGGGAGTCGGTTCGTGGCTACACCTTC,CSARDVRESVRGYTF,TRBV20-1,many,TRBJ1-2,-
TGTGCCAGCAGCCTCCGGGACTCTCGCTACGAGCAGTACTTC,CASSLRDSRYEQYF,TRBV5-6,-,TRBJ2-7,-
TGTGCCAGCAGCCAAGGTTCCGGGACTAGCGGGGCAGGCTTT,CASSQGSGTSGAGF,TRBV4-2,many,TRBJ2-3,TRBD2
TGTGCCAGCAGCCAGGGGTGGTCTACTGGAAACACCATATATTTT,CASSQGWSTGNTIYF,TRBV9,many,TRBJ1-3,-
TGTGCCAGCAGTGGCGTTAACACTGAAGCTTTCTTT,CASSGVNTEAFF,TRBV7-2,-,TRBJ1-1,-
TGCAGCGTTGGCGGGAGGGGTCCCTACAATGAGCAGTTCTTC,CSVGGRGPYNEQFF,TRBV29-1,many,TRBJ2-1,TRBD2
TGTGCCAGCAGCCGAACAGGGCTTTCTGGAAACACCATATATTTT,CASSRTGLSGNTIYF,TRBV5-4,many,TRBJ1-3,-
TGTGCCAGCGGCGACCCTAGCGGGATATACAATGAGCAGTTCTTC,CASGDPSGIYNEQFF,TRBV9,few,TRBJ2-1,TRBD2
TGTGCCAGCAGTTCCGGGACAGGGGGCGCGGGCAATGAGCAGTTCTTC,CASSSGTGGAGNEQFF,TRBV12-3/TRBV12-4,few,TRBJ2-1,TRBD1
TGTGCCAGCAGTTATTGGGGAGGAGAGACCCAGTACTTC,CASSYWGGETQYF,TRBV6-2/TRBV6-3,few,TRBJ2-5,-
TGTGCCATCAAAAGGCTCACGCTAGCGGGAGGGCCCGAAGGCACCCCCAATGAGCAGTTCTTC,CAIKRLTLAGGPEGTPNEQFF,TRBV10-3,-,TRBJ2-1,TRBD2
TGCAGCGTTTGGGACAGGGAAAATCCGAATTCACCCCTCCACTTT,CSVWDRENPNSPLHF,TRBV29-1,few,TRBJ1-6,TRBD1
TGTGCCAGCAGCAGGGACACCCCCAATTCACCCCTCCACTTT,CASSRDTPNSPLHF,TRBV7-2,many,TRBJ1-6,-
TGTGCCATCAGGGCTAGCGGGAGGGACACCGGGGAGCTGTTTTTT,CAIRASGRDTGELFF,TRBV10-3,many,TRBJ2-2,TRBD2
TGTGCCAGCAGTTTTGGGTGGGTTAGTGGCGAGCAGTACTTC,CASSFGWVSGEQYF,TRBV12-3/TRBV12-4,few,TRBJ2-7,-
TGCAGCTCCCTCGCGCCCCTGAAGAATGAGCAGTTCTTC,CSSLAPLKNEQFF,TRBV29-1,many,TRBJ2-1,-
TGTGCCAGCAGCAGACAGGGGGCCGGCACAGATACGCAGTATTTT,CASSRQGAGTDTQYF,TRBV5-4,-,TRBJ2-3,TRBD1
TGTGCCAGCAGCTCCGGATTTTCAGATGAGCAGTTCTTC,CASSSGFSDEQFF,TRBV7-2,many,TRBJ2-1,-
TGCAGCGTTTTAGGACAGGGCGGTGAGCAGTTCTTC,CSVLGQGGEQFF,TRBV29-1,-,TRBJ2-1,TRBD1
TGTGCCAGCAGCCAAGCCGGGGGCGGCAACGAGCAGTACTTC,CASSQAGGGNEQYF,TRBV3-1,many,TRBJ2-7,-
TGTGCCAGCAGTACTAGACAGGGAAAAAACATTCAGTACTTC,CASSTRQGKNIQYF,TRBV6-2/TRBV6-3,-,TRBJ2-4,TRBD1
TGTGCCAGCAGCTATGGACAGGCCCCCACCGGGGAGCTGTTTTTT,CASSYGQAPTGELFF,TRBV7-2,few,TRBJ2-2,TRBD1
TGTGCCAGCAGTTTAAGCGGAGGGAACAAGCAGTACTTC,CASSLSGGNKQYF,TRBV12-3/TRBV12-4,many,TRBJ2-7,-
TGTGCCAGCCCCCCCAAGGGTTCCTACGAGCAGTACTTC,CASPPKGSYEQYF,TRBV21-1,many,TRBJ2-7,-